What follows is one T cell receptor (beta chain) and its context. Its antigen is unidentified. Produced via immunoSEQ multiplex PCR; TCRdb's table is partial and in-frame only. The table records about 580,000 clones, 95% to 98% of them present only once. In the naive CD8 group, cells lacked CD45RO and were positively selected for CCR7, so terminally differentiated effector memory CD45RA+ cells were left out. The entry originates in a study of shared clonotypes between healthy human individuals. Study-wide findings and caveats: Among donors, the sharing of clonotypes was expected to be influenced by sequencing depth.

Germline CDR1 and CDR2: MNHEY and SMNVEV (reference sequence). CDR3 length equals 14 residues. V dropped 4 bases and J dropped 4 bases, with 14 bases sitting between them. The specimen sequenced was naive CD8+ T cells sorted from blood. The receptor's source is a man between 25 and 39 years old in good health. This chain links TRBV27 with TRBJ2-7; D gene ambiguous. The CDR3 DNA reads as TGTGCCAGCAGTTCGCCCGGGCCACGTTACGAGCAGTACTTC. Protein: CASSSPGPRYEQYF.